The 3 T cell receptor beta chains given below trace back to one sample, sequenced in a study (dated by TCRdb to between 2015 and 2016). Library generation was performed with RT-PCR. Instrument used: Illumina MiSeq. TCRdb reprocessed the public reads (quality trimming at Q25 with fastp, clone calling with MiXCR) and kept in-frame beta chains. Entries are consolidated by CDR3 protein sequence, retaining the most common genes and DNA. Recorded for this sample are more than 600,000 distinct CDR3 sequences; more than 13% of them occurred a single time. 3.6% of the sample is held by the ten biggest clonotypes. The sequenced material came from memory CD4+ T cells from blood. Receptor source: a female donor in good health, serving as a healthy control.

The sample holds many counts of this clonotype. V gene TRBV15 combines with J gene TRBJ1-2, with 10 bases aligning to TRBD1. V shed 0 bases, J shed 7 bases, and the junction held 8 bases outside the gene matches. Germline-derived CDR1 and CDR2 are LNHNV and YYDKDF (reference sequence). The CDR3 is 16 amino acids. CDR3 in amino acids: CATSRDLAGQGTGYTF. The CDR3 coding sequence is TGTGCCACCAGCAGAGACCTAGCGGGACAGGGGACTGGCTACACCTTC.

The chain couples TRBV12-3 or TRBV12-4 to TRBJ1-2; D is uncertain. The CDR3 totals 14 residues. V lost 3 bases and J lost 4, with 12 bases in between. The DNA for the CDR3 is TGTGCCAGCAGTTTGGGAAGGTGGGGCTATGGCTACACCTTC. Translated, it gives CASSLGRWGYGYTF.

This clonotype was recorded a few times. CDR3 amino acids: CASRPGPSNGYTF. The CDR3 region has the DNA TGCGCCAGCAGACCCGGTCCGAGCAATGGCTACACCTTC. V gene TRBV5-1 combines with J gene TRBJ1-2, with D unclear. CDR3 size: 13 residues. Trimming took off 5 bases at V and 6 bases at J, with 14 bases between the two ends. CDR1 and CDR2 (germline): SGHRS, YFSETQ.